This TCR beta chain stems from a study of cytomegalovirus exposure and HLA in healthy donors. Study conclusions and caveats: Investigators reported 164 TCR beta chains as tied to cytomegalovirus.

As concerns this clone: The antigen is undetermined.

Germline V gene sequence: CDR1 SGHKS, CDR2 YYEKEE (reference sequence). V lost 4 bases and J 4 bases, leaving 15 bases between the germline ends. CDR3 length: 15 residues. Primers: 60 Vbeta forward and 13 Jbeta reverse. Clones were read by immunoSEQ multiplex PCR, and TCRdb kept only the in-frame ones, dropping some. The sample lists more than 30,000 clones, about 74% occurring once. This TCR was recovered from a man aged 25-45 years in good health and CMV-seronegative. The J gene is TRBJ2-1, the V gene TRBV5-5, with D possibly being TRBD1 (5 bases). Sequencing used PBMCs. The CDR3 nucleotides read TGTGCCAGCAGCCTTCAGGGTGGGGATTACAATGAGCAGTTCTTC. This translates into CASSLQGGDYNEQFF. The variable domain in full, completed from reference TRBV5-5 and TRBJ2-1, reads DAGVTQSPTHLIKTRGQQVTLRCSPISGHKSVSWYQQVLGQGPQFIFQYYEKEERGRGNFPDRFSARQFPNYSSELNVNALLLGDSALYLCASSLQGGDYNEQFFGPGTRLTVL.